This entry lists 32 T cell receptor beta chains sequenced from one sample in a study of Graves' ophthalmopathy and Graves' hyperthyroidism. The study amplified TCR beta CDR3 regions using RNA transcripts. Amplification began with first-round RT-PCR using HTBI primers, then second-round multiplex PCR was performed. MiXCR was run by TCRdb on the multiplex PCR reads, yielding one entry per CDR3 protein. The table has some 350,000 distinct CDR3 sequences, about 17% seen once; the top ten hold approximately 2.4%. The sequenced material came from peripheral blood. The receptor set was obtained from an adult woman with stable Graves' hyperthyroidism.

This clonotype occurred a few times. The chain carries TRBV5-1 and TRBJ2-7; D gene unclear. Deletions cut 0 bases from V and 3 bases from J, with 16 bases between. The germline gives CDR1 SGHRS, CDR2 YFSETQ. CDR3 size: 16 residues. This CDR3 reads CASSLGVGIGHYEQYF. The CDR3 DNA follows: TGCGCCAGCAGCTTGGGAGTGGGGATCGGTCACTACGAGCAGTACTTC.

The V gene is TRBV9, the J gene TRBJ1-5; D might be TRBD1 (6 bases). The CDR3 consists of 15 residues. Germline CDR1 and CDR2: SGDLS and YYNGEE. V was trimmed by 3 bases and J by 0 bases, leaving 10 bases between them. The CDR3 sequence: CASSEGGNSNQPQHF. As DNA, the CDR3 is TGTGCCAGCAGCGAGGGGGGTAATAGCAATCAGCCCCAGCATTTT.

The chain uses TRBV25-1 and TRBJ2-6; 9 nucleotides match TRBD2. The CDR3 contains 17 residues. The V and J ends lost 6 bases and 2 bases, in that order; junction bases with no gene match: 8. Germline values: CDR1 MGHDK, CDR2 SYGVNS. CDR3 residues: CASSRAGGIAGANVLTF. The DNA for the CDR3 is TGTGCCAGCAGCCGGGCGGGGGGGATCGCTGGGGCCAACGTCCTGACTTTC.

This clonotype has a count of ten or more. The J gene is TRBJ2-5, the V gene TRBV7-2; 14 nucleotides align to TRBD2. V lost 5 bases and J lost 4; bases outside the gene matches: 9. This CDR3 comprises 17 residues. Looked up from germline, CDR1 is SGHTA and CDR2 is FQGNSA. CDR3 in DNA: TGTGCCAGCAGCCTGAGGTGGGGGACTAGCGGGAGAGAGACCCAGTACTTC. It codes for CASSLRWGTSGRETQYF.

This clonotype has only a few counts. The CDR3 nucleotides read TGTGCCAGCAGCGTTAGGGCAGGGGTCCCCGAGCAGTACTTC. Translated: CASSVRAGVPEQYF. V and J are TRBV7-9 and TRBJ2-7; the D gene is possibly TRBD1 (6 bases). Looked up from germline, CDR1 is SEHNR and CDR2 is FQNEAQ (reference sequence). The CDR3 has 14 residues. V was shortened by 5 bases and J by 6 bases, with 17 bases between the two germline ends. The full variable domain, its missing parts supplied by reference TRBV7-9 and TRBJ2-7, is DTGVSQNPRHKITKRGQNVTFRCDPISEHNRLYWYRQTLGQGPEFLTYFQNEAQLEKSRLLSDRFSAERPKGSFSTLEIQRTEQGDSAMYLCASSVRAGVPEQYFGPGTRLTVT.

This clonotype was observed many times. This chain links TRBV10-2 with TRBJ2-7, with TRBD2 identical over 10 bases. Germline V CDR1 and CDR2: WSHSY, SAAADI. There are 14 residues in the CDR3. Trimming removed 8 bases from V and 3 bases from J; junction bases left unmatched: 7. CDR3 sequence (DNA): TGCGCCAGCGGGGGGACTAGCGTCGACTACGAGCAGTACTTC. Residues: CASGGTSVDYEQYF.

The chain couples TRBV6-1 to TRBJ1-2; D is undetermined. Trimming removed 2 bases from V and 0 bases from J, with 10 bases in between. CDR1 and CDR2 (germline): MNHNS, SASEGT. The CDR3 is made up of 15 amino acids. This CDR3 is CASSETEVPNYGYTF. The CDR3 DNA follows: TGTGCCAGCAGTGAAACTGAAGTCCCTAACTATGGCTACACCTTC.

This clonotype was found many times. The J gene is TRBJ2-7, the V gene TRBV20-1; D possibly corresponds to TRBD1 (6 bases). Looked up from germline, CDR1 is DFQATT and CDR2 is SNEGSKA (reference sequence). V lost 5 bases and J lost 1, with 6 bases in between. This CDR3 comprises 11 residues. The CDR3 here is CSAGQSYEQYF. In DNA, the CDR3 is TGCAGTGCTGGACAGTCCTACGAGCAGTACTTC.

In its sample, this clonotype was seen many times. The rearrangement uses TRBV6-6 and TRBJ2-7; possibly TRBD1 or TRBD2 for D (5 bases each). Germline V gene sequence: CDR1 MNHNY, CDR2 SVGAGI (reference sequence). Trimming removed 11 bases from V and 3 bases from J, with 17 bases in between. This CDR3 contains 13 residues. The CDR3 DNA sequence: TGTGCCGGGGGACCCAGAGACAGCTACGAGCAGTACTTC. Translating gives CAGGPRDSYEQYF.

This clonotype was seen ten or more times. The genes are TRBV6-5 and TRBJ1-3; no reliable D call. The CDR3 runs 13 residues. CDR1 MNHEY and CDR2 SVGAGI come from the germline V gene. The V end was cut by 4 bases, the J end by 3 bases, with 7 bases between. DNA for the CDR3: TGTGCCAGCAGTTCTGGGGTTGGAAACACCATATATTTT. This gives the protein CASSSGVGNTIYF.

This clonotype was recorded many times. The chain has TRBV19 and TRBJ1-1; D unclear. The germline CDR1 and CDR2 sequences are LNHDA and SQIVND (reference sequence). The V end was cut by 7 bases, the J end by 7 bases, with 13 bases between. The CDR3 runs to 12 residues. CDR3 in amino acids: CASTREGNEAFF. The CDR3 DNA reads as TGTGCCAGTACCCGGGAAGGTAATGAAGCTTTCTTT.

This clonotype showed up many times. This chain uses TRBV20-1 with TRBJ2-7; 7 bases map to TRBD2. The CDR3 is 18 amino acids. The V and J ends lost 1 base and 0 bases, in that order; junction bases with no gene match: 15. Germline CDR1 is DFQATT and CDR2 is SNEGSKA (reference sequence). In DNA form, the CDR3 reads TGCAGTGCTAGAGGGGAGTGGGGTAGCGGGCAGAGCTCCTACGAGCAGTACTTC. Translation gives CSARGEWGSGQSSYEQYF.

This clonotype was detected many times. The chain has TRBV20-1 and TRBJ1-2, with D possibly TRBD1 on 5 matching bases. The V end was cut by 6 bases, the J end by 2 bases, with 13 bases between. CDR3 length equals 13 residues. CDR1 DFQATT and CDR2 SNEGSKA come from the germline V gene (reference sequence). The CDR3 nucleotides read TGCAGTGCAACCCCCCCAGGGAACTATGGCTACACCTTC. Protein sequence: CSATPPGNYGYTF.

This clonotype was observed many times. The CDR3 is CASSLLASNQPQHF. The CDR3 coding sequence is TGTGCCAGCAGTTTGCTTGCGAGCAATCAGCCCCAGCATTTT. The rearrangement joins TRBV27 to TRBJ1-5; D not resolved. V was pared by 3 bases and J by 1 base, with 7 bases between. The CDR3 runs to 14 residues. Germline loops: CDR1 MNHEY, CDR2 SMNVEV (reference sequence).

Many counts were recorded for this clonotype. V gene TRBV29-1 combines with J gene TRBJ1-1; D unclear. CDR1 is SQVTM, CDR2 ANQGSEA, per germline. Trimming stripped 1 base from V and 7 bases from J, with 13 bases between. The CDR3 covers 13 residues. The CDR3 loop reads CSVEVRSWGEAFF. The DNA of the CDR3 is TGCAGCGTTGAAGTGAGGAGTTGGGGTGAAGCTTTCTTT.

This clonotype was seen at least ten times. The chain carries TRBV28 and TRBJ1-6; maybe TRBD1 (5 bases). The CDR3 extends over 15 amino acids. V was shortened by 5 bases and J by 3 bases, with 11 bases between the two germline ends. The germline V gene has CDR1 MDHEN and CDR2 SYDVKM. The CDR3 nucleotides read TGTGCCAGCAGTGGGGGACGGAGCTATAATTCACCCCTCCACTTT. It yields the protein CASSGGRSYNSPLHF.

This clonotype appeared a few times. Relative to the germline gene, one junction end is altered; a read error may explain this. V usage is TRBV6-1 and J usage is TRBJ2-4, with TRBD1 matching over 9 bases. This CDR3 spans 16 amino acids. The germline V gene encodes CDR1 MNHNS and CDR2 SASEGT. CDR3 amino acids: CASSGQGGVARNIKYF. The CDR3, as DNA: TGTGCCAGCAGTGGACAGGGGGGGGTAGCCAGAAACATTAAGTACTTC.

At least ten counts were recorded for this clonotype. V gene TRBV6-5 combines with J gene TRBJ1-1; possibly TRBD1 for D (5 bases). The CDR3 extends over 14 amino acids. The germline V gene has CDR1 MNHEY and CDR2 SVGAGI. The ends were cut back, 7 bases at V and 6 bases at J, with 18 bases in the middle. Here the CDR3 DNA reads TGTGCCAGCACCCTGAGTTTACGGGGGTCTGAAGCTTTCTTT. This codes for CASTLSLRGSEAFF.

Ten or more counts support this clonotype. The V and J genes are TRBV27 and TRBJ1-1; possibly TRBD1 for D (5 bases). This CDR3 is built from 15 residues. V was clipped by 0 bases and J by 0 bases, with 8 bases between them. CDR1 is MNHEY and CDR2 is SMNVEV in the germline V gene (reference sequence). The CDR3: CASSLSTDLNTEAFF. The CDR3 region has the DNA TGTGCCAGCAGTTTATCGACAGATCTGAACACTGAAGCTTTCTTT.

The sample holds many counts of this clonotype. The chain recombines TRBV10-2 with TRBJ2-2, with 7 positions matching TRBD2. V was clipped by 3 bases and J by 6 bases; unmatched bases: 7. This CDR3 spans 15 amino acids. Germline CDR1 reads WSHSY; CDR2 reads SAAADI. DNA of the CDR3: TGCGCCAGCAGTGAAGCGGGATCCTTGCCCGGGGAGCTGTTTTTT. Translation gives CASSEAGSLPGELFF.

This clonotype was seen repeatedly, ten times or more. The rearrangement links TRBV20-1 to TRBJ1-1; possibly TRBD1 for D (6 bases). Germline CDR1 is DFQATT and CDR2 is SNEGSKA (reference sequence). CDR3 length: 15 amino acids. With 1 base removed from V and 7 bases from J, the gap between germline ends came to 19 bases. CDR3 nucleotides: TGCAGTGCTAGAGCGGGAAGAACAGGGTCGGGTGAAGCTTTCTTT. Its protein product is CSARAGRTGSGEAFF.

This chain uses TRBV6-2 or TRBV6-3 with TRBJ1-2, with D perhaps TRBD1 (5 bases). Germline CDR1 is MNHEY and CDR2 is SVGEGT. V shed 5 bases and J shed 4 bases, with 20 bases lying between them. The CDR3 runs 16 residues. CDR3 sequence reads: CASSTHGGSFSYGYTF. Here the CDR3 DNA reads TGTGCCAGCAGTACTCATGGGGGTTCATTCTCCTATGGCTACACCTTC.

This clonotype was recorded many times. The chain uses TRBV6-2 or TRBV6-3 and TRBJ1-1; possibly TRBD1 for D (6 bases). V lost 0 bases and J lost 8, with 13 bases in between. Per germline, CDR1 MNHEY and CDR2 SVGEGT. The CDR3 covers 14 residues. The CDR3 loop is CASSYSVEGEEAFF. As DNA, the CDR3 is TGTGCCAGCAGTTACTCCGTGGAGGGGGAGGAAGCTTTCTTT.

This chain links TRBV2 with TRBJ1-1, with no clear D. V lost 5 bases and J 5 bases, leaving 18 bases between the germline ends. CDR1 is SNHLY, CDR2 FYNNEI, per germline. The CDR3 totals 15 residues. The CDR3 sequence: CASSTSHPGNTEAFF. The DNA for the CDR3 is TGTGCCAGCAGTACCTCGCACCCCGGGAATACTGAAGCTTTCTTT.

In its sample, this clonotype was seen many times. The J gene is TRBJ1-1, the V gene TRBV29-1, with D perhaps matching TRBD1 (6 bases). Germline CDR1 reads SQVTM; CDR2 reads ANQGSEA. The CDR3 has 13 amino acids. The chain's CDR3 is CTASGQRNTEAFF. The CDR3 DNA reads as TGCACCGCATCCGGACAGAGAAACACTGAAGCTTTCTTT.

The V and J genes are TRBV6-5 and TRBJ2-5, with D possibly matching TRBD1 (5 bases). CDR3 size: 16 residues. Between the trimmed V and J ends, which lost 0 bases and 1 base, there was a span of 12 bases. Per the germline V gene, CDR1 is MNHEY and CDR2 is SVGAGI. The CDR3 is CASSYSTERGQETQYF. CDR3 bases: TGTGCCAGCAGTTACTCAACGGAAAGGGGCCAAGAGACCCAGTACTTC.

This clonotype has ten or more counts. J is TRBJ2-7 and V is TRBV6-2 or TRBV6-3, with a weak D call TRBD2 (6 bases). This CDR3 is built from 18 residues. V was shortened by 2 bases and J by 2 bases, with 22 bases between the two germline ends. CDR1 and CDR2 from the germline V gene are MNHEY and SVGEGT. CDR3 in DNA: TGTGCCAGCAGTTACCGATCCGGAATGACTAGTACCCCCTACGAGCAGTACTTC. Its protein product is CASSYRSGMTSTPYEQYF.

This clonotype was counted at least ten times. This sequence joins TRBV30 and TRBJ2-5, with a tentative D call TRBD1 (6 bases). Germline V gene lookup returns CDR1 GTSNPN and CDR2 SVGIG (reference sequence). The CDR3 totals 13 residues. Trimming removed 3 bases from V and 0 bases from J, with 8 bases in between. This chain's CDR3 is CAWRQGNQETQYF. The CDR3 DNA reads TGTGCCTGGAGACAGGGAAACCAAGAGACCCAGTACTTC.

V gene TRBV6-1 combines with J gene TRBJ2-7, with TRBD1 identical over 7 bases. V shed 6 bases and J 5 bases; nucleotides not matched to a gene: 7. The CDR3 spans 13 residues. The germline CDR1 and CDR2 sequences are MNHNS and SASEGT. CDR3 sequence: CASSPNRGHEQYF. The CDR3 bases are TGTGCCAGCAGCCCAAACAGGGGCCACGAGCAGTACTTC.

This clonotype was counted many times. The chain recombines TRBV6-4 with TRBJ2-7; 8 nucleotides align to TRBD1. Trimming removed 1 base from V and 0 bases from J; junction bases left unmatched: 5. This CDR3 region has 16 residues. In germline, CDR1 is MRHNA, CDR2 SNTAGT. The CDR3 protein is CASSDLPGTGSYEQYF. CDR3 DNA: TGTGCCAGCAGTGACTTACCCGGGACAGGCTCCTACGAGCAGTACTTC.

Many counts were recorded for this clonotype. CDR3 bases: TGTGCCACCAGCAGAGGTTTGGGAACGCCCCAGCATTTT. Protein: CATSRGLGTPQHF. The V and J genes are TRBV15 and TRBJ1-5; no definite D call. Trimming shortened V by 1 base and J by 9 bases, and 10 bases separated the two germline ends. This CDR3 region has 13 residues. Germline-derived CDR1 and CDR2 are LNHNV and YYDKDF (reference sequence).

This clonotype occurred many times. The V call is TRBV6-5, the J call TRBJ1-6; no firm D call. Germline V gene sequence: CDR1 MNHEY, CDR2 SVGAGI. Trimming took off 8 bases at V and 3 bases at J, with 11 bases between the two ends. The CDR3 covers 14 residues. CDR3 residues: CASGGLVYNSPLHF. Written as DNA, the CDR3 is TGTGCCAGCGGCGGACTTGTCTATAATTCACCCCTCCACTTT.